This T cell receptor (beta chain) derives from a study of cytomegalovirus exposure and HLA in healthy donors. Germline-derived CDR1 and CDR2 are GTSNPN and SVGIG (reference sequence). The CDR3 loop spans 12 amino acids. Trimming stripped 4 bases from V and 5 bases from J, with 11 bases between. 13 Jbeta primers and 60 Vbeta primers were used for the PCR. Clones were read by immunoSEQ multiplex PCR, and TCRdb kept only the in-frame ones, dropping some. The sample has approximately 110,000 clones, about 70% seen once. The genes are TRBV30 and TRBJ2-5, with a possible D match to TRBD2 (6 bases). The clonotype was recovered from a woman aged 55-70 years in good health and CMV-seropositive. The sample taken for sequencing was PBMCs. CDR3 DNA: TGTGCCTGGACCCGGGGGAGTGAGACCCAGTACTTC. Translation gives CAWTRGSETQYF.